The 10 T cell receptor beta chains reported below all come from one sample, sequenced in a study of neoadjuvant nivolumab and ipilimumab in lung cancer. Repertoires were generated with immunoSEQ multiplex PCR, while TCRdb's copy carries only in-frame clones and drops some. This sample carries around 6,000 clones, roughly two thirds of them seen once, and the ten largest clones take approximately 14%. The sequences come from tumor tissue, collected after neoadjuvant nivolumab, alone or with ipilimumab, at or shortly before surgery. The receptor source for this set is an adult with non-small cell lung cancer.

Judged by abundance, this clone is medium-sized (0.01 to 0.1%). The chain recombines TRBV27 with TRBJ2-7; D is unresolved. CDR1 is MNHEY, CDR2 SMNVEV, per germline (reference sequence). The ends were cut back, 7 bases at V and 1 base at J, with 8 bases in the middle. The CDR3 extends over 12 amino acids. CDR3 in DNA: TGTGCCAGCACCGACGCGTCCTACGAGCAGTACTTC. Residues: CASTDASYEQYF.

The V call is TRBV5-5, the J call TRBJ1-2, with D tentatively TRBD1 (6 bases). Germline values: CDR1 SGHKS, CDR2 YYEKEE (reference sequence). This CDR3 is 15 amino acids long. Trimming pared 0 bases from V and 3 bases from J, leaving 12 bases between. CDR3 nucleotide sequence: TGTGCCAGCAGCTTGGGATTGGGGGGGCACTATGGCTACACCTTC. Encoded protein: CASSLGLGGHYGYTF.

This clone is labeled as medium-sized. The CDR3, as DNA: TGTGCCAGCAGCCCCTCGGACAGTAGCTCCTACGAGCAGTACTTC. Translated: CASSPSDSSSYEQYF. The chain joins TRBV9 to TRBJ2-7; tentatively, D is TRBD1 (6 bases). CDR1 SGDLS and CDR2 YYNGEE come from the germline V gene. The V and J ends lost 4 bases and 0 bases respectively, with 14 bases between them. The CDR3 is made up of 15 amino acids.

The CDR3 region is CAWSVRQGNGYTF. In nucleotides, the CDR3 is TGTGCCTGGAGTGTAAGGCAGGGGAATGGCTACACCTTC. The rearrangement links TRBV30 to TRBJ1-2, with D possibly being TRBD1 (6 bases). V shed 0 bases and J shed 6 bases, with 11 bases lying between them. CDR3 length: 13 residues. Germline V lookup: CDR1 GTSNPN, CDR2 SVGIG (reference sequence). The whole variable domain, remainder taken from reference TRBV30 and TRBJ1-2, is SQTIHQWPATLVQPVGSPLSLECTVEGTSNPNLYWYRQAAGRGLQLLFYSVGIGQISSEVPQNLSASRPQDRQFILSSKKLLLSDSGFYLCAWSVRQGNGYTFGSGTRLTVV.

The DNA of the CDR3 is TGTGCCAGTAGGAAGCAAGGGCATGGCTACACCTTC. Its translation: CASRKQGHGYTF. This chain links TRBV19 with TRBJ1-2; D ambiguous. Germline assignment: CDR1 LNHDA and CDR2 SQIVND (reference sequence). The V end lost 6 bases, the J end lost 6 bases, and 11 bases lay between the germline ends. The CDR3 has 12 amino acids.

This clone was observed once. This rearrangement joins TRBV5-8 to TRBJ2-6; 9 bases fit TRBD1. Looked up from germline, CDR1 is SGHTS and CDR2 is YDEGEE. J was trimmed by 4 bases and V by 4 bases; bases with no gene match: 3. The CDR3 is 15 amino acids. The CDR3 coding sequence is TGTGCCAGCAGCAACAGGGGGCTAGGGGCCAACGTCCTGACTTTC. This encodes CASSNRGLGANVLTF.

The genes are TRBV5-6 and TRBJ2-5; 12 bases align to TRBD2. With V trimmed by 4 bases and J by 0 bases, 10 bases remained unmatched. This CDR3 has 18 amino acids. Germline CDR1 reads SGHDT; CDR2 reads YYEEEE. The CDR3 DNA follows: TGTGCCAGCAGCCCCTGGGGGCTAGCGGGAGGGTACCAAGAGACCCAGTACTTC. Amino acid sequence: CASSPWGLAGGYQETQYF. Based on the CDR3 plus reference TRBV5-6 and TRBJ2-5, the full variable domain is DAGVTQSPTHLIKTRGQQVTLRCSPKSGHDTVSWYQQALGQGPQFIFQYYEEEERQRGNFPDRFSGHQFPNYSSELNVNALLLGDSALYLCASSPWGLAGGYQETQYFGPGTRLLVL.

The V gene is TRBV28, the J gene TRBJ1-5; TRBD1 matches at 8 bases. The length of the CDR3 is 15 residues. The V and J ends lost 1 base and 7 bases, in that order; junction bases with no gene match: 6. The germline V gene encodes CDR1 MDHEN and CDR2 SYDVKM. The CDR3 here is CASSLFQGAGQPQHF. CDR3 coding DNA: TGTGCCAGCAGTTTATTTCAGGGGGCGGGACAGCCCCAGCATTTT.

The table lists this clone with a few counts. The chain couples TRBV13 to TRBJ2-1; possibly TRBD2 for D (6 bases). Trimming pared 7 bases from V and 7 bases from J, leaving 14 bases between. CDR3 size: 13 residues. Germline V gene lookup returns CDR1 PRHDT and CDR2 FYEKMQ (reference sequence). DNA for the CDR3: TGTGCCAGCATGCCCGGAGGGGAGAATGAGCAGTTCTTC. Residues: CASMPGGENEQFF.

CDR3 nucleotides: TGTGCCAGCAGCGCGTCGATAGCTTGGGCCCCTACGCAGTATTTT. This codes for CASSASIAWAPTQYF. The J gene is TRBJ2-3, the V gene TRBV11-2, with D uncertain. The CDR3 loop spans 15 amino acids. V was trimmed by 5 bases and J by 8 bases, leaving 20 bases between them. Germline-derived CDR1 and CDR2 are SGHAT and FQNNGV.